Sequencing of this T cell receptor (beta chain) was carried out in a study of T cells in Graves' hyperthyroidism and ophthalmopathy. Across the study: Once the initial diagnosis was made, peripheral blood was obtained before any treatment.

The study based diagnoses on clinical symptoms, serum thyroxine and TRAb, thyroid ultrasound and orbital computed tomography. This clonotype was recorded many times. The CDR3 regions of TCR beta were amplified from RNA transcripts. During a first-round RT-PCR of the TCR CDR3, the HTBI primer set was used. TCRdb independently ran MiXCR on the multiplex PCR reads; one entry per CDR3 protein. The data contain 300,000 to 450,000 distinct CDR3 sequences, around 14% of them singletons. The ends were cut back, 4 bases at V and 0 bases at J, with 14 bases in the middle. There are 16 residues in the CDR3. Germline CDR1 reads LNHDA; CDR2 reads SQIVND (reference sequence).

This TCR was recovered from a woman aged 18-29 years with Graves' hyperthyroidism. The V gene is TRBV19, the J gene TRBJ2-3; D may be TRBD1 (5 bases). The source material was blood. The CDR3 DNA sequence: TGTGCCAGTAGTACTCGCAGGGAACTTAGCACAGATACGCAGTATTTT. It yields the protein CASSTRRELSTDTQYF.